This T cell receptor (beta chain) was sequenced during a study of graft-versus-host responses after intestinal transplantation. Across the whole study: The transplants performed in recipients were multivisceral, liver-intestinal, or isolated intestinal. The recipients all started with anti-thymocyte globulin induction and then took tacrolimus and steroids for about three years. Study findings and constraints: An association linked early post-transplant HvG declines with peak circulating GvH clone levels.

On this clone: Its antigen is still unknown.

Clones were read by immunoSEQ multiplex PCR, and TCRdb kept only the in-frame ones, dropping some. The sample gives 84,000 or so clones, around 93% of which show up once; approximately 1.1% is in the top ten. The germline V gene encodes CDR1 SGHDN and CDR2 FVKESK. The trim removed 5 bases at V and 5 bases at J, leaving 8 bases unmatched. This CDR3 comprises 14 residues. This chain connects TRBV14 to TRBJ2-7; 8 bases line up with TRBD2. The origin of this receptor is a human donor who was the organ donor for an intestinal transplant. The starting material was unstimulated CD8+ T cells sorted from spleen or lymph node cells, obtained before transplant. DNA of the CDR3: TGTGCCAGCAGCTGGGGGCGGGGGGACCACGAGCAGTACTTC. It specifies CASSWGRGDHEQYF.